This T cell receptor (beta chain) comes out of a study of T-cell reconstitution after alpha-beta-depleted transplantation in children. Unique molecular identifiers were built into the TCRbeta library. TCRdb re-called the PCR reads with MiXCR, one entry per CDR3 protein. The sample contains 450,000 to 600,000 distinct CDR3 sequences, roughly a tenth of which appear only once. Findings and limits, study-wide: Fresh T-cell production supplied most of the T-cell counts and diversity seen one year after transplant.

At least ten counts were recorded for this clonotype. Antigen specificity is unknown. Sequencing used PBMCs, obtained before TCRalphabeta/CD19-depleted stem cell transplant. The clonotype comes from a child aged 2-15 years with inherited bone marrow failure, due to receive a stem cell transplant.

CDR3 sequence (DNA): TGCGCCAGCAGCCAAGAGCCAGGGTTAGCCACAGATACGCAGTATTTT. It specifies CASSQEPGLATDTQYF. This chain links TRBV4-3 with TRBJ2-3, with D possibly matching TRBD1 (5 bases). This CDR3 has 16 residues. Germline-derived CDR1 and CDR2 are LGHNA and YSLEER. V was trimmed by 0 bases and J by 2 bases, leaving 12 bases between them.